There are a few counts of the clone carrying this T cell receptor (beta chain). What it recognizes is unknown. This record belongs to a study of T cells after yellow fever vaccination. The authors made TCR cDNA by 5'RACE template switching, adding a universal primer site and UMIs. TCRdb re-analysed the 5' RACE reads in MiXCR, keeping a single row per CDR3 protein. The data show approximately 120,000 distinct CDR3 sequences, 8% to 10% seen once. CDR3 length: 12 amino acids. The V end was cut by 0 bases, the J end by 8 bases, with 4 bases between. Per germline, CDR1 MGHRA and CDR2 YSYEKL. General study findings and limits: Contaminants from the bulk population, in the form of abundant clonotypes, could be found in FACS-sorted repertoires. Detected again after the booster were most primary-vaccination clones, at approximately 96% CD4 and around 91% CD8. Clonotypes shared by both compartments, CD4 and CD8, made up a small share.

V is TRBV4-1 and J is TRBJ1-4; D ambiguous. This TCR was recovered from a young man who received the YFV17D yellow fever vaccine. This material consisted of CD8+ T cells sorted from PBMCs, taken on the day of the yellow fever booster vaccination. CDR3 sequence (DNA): TGCGCCAGCAGCCAAGATGACGAAAAACTGTTTTTT. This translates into CASSQDDEKLFF.